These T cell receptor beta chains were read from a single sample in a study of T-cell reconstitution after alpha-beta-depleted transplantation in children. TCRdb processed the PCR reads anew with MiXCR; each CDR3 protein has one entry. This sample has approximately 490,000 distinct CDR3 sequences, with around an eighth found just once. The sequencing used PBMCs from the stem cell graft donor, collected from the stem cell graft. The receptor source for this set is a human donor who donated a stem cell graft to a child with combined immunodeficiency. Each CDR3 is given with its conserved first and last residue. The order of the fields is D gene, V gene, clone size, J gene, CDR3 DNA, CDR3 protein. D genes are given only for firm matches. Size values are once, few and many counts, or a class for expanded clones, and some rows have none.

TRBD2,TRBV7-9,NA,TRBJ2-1,TGTGCCAGCAGTGCTAGCGGGAGGCTGCGTAATGAGCAGTTCTTC,CASSASGRLRNEQFF
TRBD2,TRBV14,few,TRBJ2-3,TGTGCCAGCAGCCAGGGGACCCTAGCGGGAGGGCCCGATACGCAGTATTTT,CASSQGTLAGGPDTQYF
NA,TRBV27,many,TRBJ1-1,TGTGCCAGCAGGATCAGGGGTGTTGGGAACACTGAAGCTTTCTTT,CASRIRGVGNTEAFF
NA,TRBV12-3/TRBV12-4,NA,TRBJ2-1,TGTGCCAGCAGGCCACAGGGAAGGGGGTACAATGAGCAGTTCTTC,CASRPQGRGYNEQFF
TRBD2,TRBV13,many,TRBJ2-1,TGTGCCAGCAGCTTAGCTAGCGGGAGGTACAGGGATGAGCAGTTCTTC,CASSLASGRYRDEQFF
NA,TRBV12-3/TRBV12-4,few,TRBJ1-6,TGTGCCACCCGGGGGGCGGACCTCTATAATTCACCCCTCCACTTT,CATRGADLYNSPLHF
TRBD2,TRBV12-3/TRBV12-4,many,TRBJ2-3,TGTGCCAGCAGTTACTCTAGCGGGGGGGCAAATACGCAGTATTTT,CASSYSSGGANTQYF
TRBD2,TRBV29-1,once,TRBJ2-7,TGCAGCGCAGGGACTAGCGGGAGGGCCACCCACGAGCAGTACTTC,CSAGTSGRATHEQYF
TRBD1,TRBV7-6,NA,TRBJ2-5,TGTGCCAGCAGCTTAGTTCTTGGACAGGCTTACCAAGAGACCCAGTACTTC,CASSLVLGQAYQETQYF
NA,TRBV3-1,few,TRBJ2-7,TGTGCCAGCAGCCAAGAGTTAGACGGGCCAGACCAGGTCTACGAGCAGTACTTC,CASSQELDGPDQVYEQYF
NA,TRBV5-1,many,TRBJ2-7,TGCGCCAGCAGCGGTAGCGCGAATCCGGCCGAGCAGTACTTC,CASSGSANPAEQYF
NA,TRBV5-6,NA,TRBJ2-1,TGTGCCAGCGGGCGGACCCGGCCGTACAATGAGCAGTTCTTC,CASGRTRPYNEQFF
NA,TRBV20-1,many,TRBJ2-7,TGCAGTGCTAGTTGGGGGAAAACCTACGAGCAGTACTTC,CSASWGKTYEQYF
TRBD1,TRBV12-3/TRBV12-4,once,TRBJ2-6,TGTGCCAGCACCCCACAGGGGCGGTTGGGGGCCAACGTCCTGACTTTC,CASTPQGRLGANVLTF
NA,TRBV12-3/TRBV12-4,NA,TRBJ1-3,TGTGCCAGCAGTTTGATGGTCTCTGGAAACACCATATATTTT,CASSLMVSGNTIYF
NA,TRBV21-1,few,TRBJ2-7,TGTGCCAGCAGCTTTCGGACTAGCGGGGTCCACGAGCAGTACTTC,CASSFRTSGVHEQYF
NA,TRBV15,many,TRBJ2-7,TGTGCCACCAGCAGAAGGACGGACTCCTACGAGCAGTACTTC,CATSRRTDSYEQYF
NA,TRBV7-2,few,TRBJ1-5,TGTGCCAGCAGCTTGTGGTCAGGGAATAGCAATCAGCCCCAGCATTTT,CASSLWSGNSNQPQHF
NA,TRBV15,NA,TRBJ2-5,TGTGCCACCAGCACCTTCGACAGCCAAGAGACCCAGTACTTC,CATSTFDSQETQYF
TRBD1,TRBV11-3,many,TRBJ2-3,TGTGCCAGCAGCTTAGAGGGACAGGGACCCACAGATACGCAGTATTTT,CASSLEGQGPTDTQYF
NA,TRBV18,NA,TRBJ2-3,TGTGCCAGCACAATAGACCTCACAGATACGCAGTATTTT,CASTIDLTDTQYF
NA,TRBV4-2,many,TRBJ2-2,TGTGCCAGCAGCCAAGAACTAGCCTCTCTCGCGAACACCGGGGAGCTGTTTTTT,CASSQELASLANTGELFF
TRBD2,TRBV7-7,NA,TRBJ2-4,TGTGCTAGCAGCCCCCTCGGGGGGGCTGACATTCAGTACTTC,CASSPLGGADIQYF
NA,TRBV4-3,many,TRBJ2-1,TGCGCCAGCAGCCCAAGGGCGCCAGGATTCTGGGATGAGCAGTTCTTC,CASSPRAPGFWDEQFF
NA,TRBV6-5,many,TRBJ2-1,TGTGCCAGCACCTCGACAGGTTTTGAGCAGTTCTTC,CASTSTGFEQFF
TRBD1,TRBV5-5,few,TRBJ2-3,TGTGCCAGCAGCTTGACCACAGGGGGGCCGCAGTATTTT,CASSLTTGGPQYF
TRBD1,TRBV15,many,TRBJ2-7,TGTGCCACCAGCCTCCATACAGGGGACGAGCAGTACTTC,CATSLHTGDEQYF
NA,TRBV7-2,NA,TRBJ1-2,TGTGCCAGCAGCTCGGGCAGGGGAGGCTATGGCTACACCTTC,CASSSGRGGYGYTF
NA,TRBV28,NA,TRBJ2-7,TGTGCCAGCAGTTTGCGAGAAGGGCAGTACTTC,CASSLREGQYF
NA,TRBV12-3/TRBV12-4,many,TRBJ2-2,TGTGCCAGCAGCCCCCGTTATGCTGGCGGGGAGCTGTTTTTT,CASSPRYAGGELFF
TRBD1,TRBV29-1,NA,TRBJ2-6,TGCAGCGTGGGACAGGGAAACTCTGGGGCCAACGTCCTGACTTTC,CSVGQGNSGANVLTF
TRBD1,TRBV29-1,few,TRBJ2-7,TGCAGCGTTGCTAACGGACAGGCACCGTCCTACGAGCAGTACTTC,CSVANGQAPSYEQYF
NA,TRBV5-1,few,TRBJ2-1,TGCGCCAGCAGCTTGAAAGGCCTGAGCTCCTACAATGAGCAGTTCTTC,CASSLKGLSSYNEQFF
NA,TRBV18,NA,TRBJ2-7,TGTGCCAGCTCGGCGGAGCGGAACGAGCAGTACTTC,CASSAERNEQYF
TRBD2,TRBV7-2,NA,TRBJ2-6,TGTGCCAGCAGCTTAGTAGTGCGGGGGTCTGGGGCCAACGTCCTGACTTTC,CASSLVVRGSGANVLTF
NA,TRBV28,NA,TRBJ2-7,TGTGCCAGTCTCGGGGTTGGACCTTACGAGCAGTACTTC,CASLGVGPYEQYF
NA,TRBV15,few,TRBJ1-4,TGTGCCACCAGCAGATTGACAGCGTTCTCAACTAATGAAAAACTGTTTTTT,CATSRLTAFSTNEKLFF
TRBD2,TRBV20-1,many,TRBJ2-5,TGCAGTGCCCTTAGCGGGGGGGCCAGACACGAGACCCAGTACTTC,CSALSGGARHETQYF
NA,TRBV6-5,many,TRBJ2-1,TGTGCCAGCAGAAAGGGGGAAACGTACAATGAGCAGTTCTTC,CASRKGETYNEQFF
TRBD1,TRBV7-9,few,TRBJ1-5,TGTGCCAGCAGCGCAACGGGACAGGGGGGCAATCAGCCCCAGCATTTT,CASSATGQGGNQPQHF
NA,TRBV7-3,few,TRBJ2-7,TGTGCCAGCAGCCCTTTCAGTGGGAACTCCTACGAGCAGTACTTC,CASSPFSGNSYEQYF
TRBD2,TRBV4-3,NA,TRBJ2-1,TGCGCCAGCAGCCAAGATGTCGGGACTAGCGGGAGGTACAATGAGCAGTTCTTC,CASSQDVGTSGRYNEQFF
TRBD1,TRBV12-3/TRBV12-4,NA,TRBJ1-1,TGTGCCTGCAGTTTGCACAGGGGTTGGGCGAGTAGGGGAAACACTGAAGCTTTCTTT,CACSLHRGWASRGNTEAFF
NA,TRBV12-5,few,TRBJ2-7,TGTGCTAGTGGCCCCCTCAGCGTACTCTCCTACGAGCAGTACTTC,CASGPLSVLSYEQYF
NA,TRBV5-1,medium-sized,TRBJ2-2,TGTGCCAGCAGCCCCGGGACGGCCAACACCGGGGAGCTGTTTTTT,CASSPGTANTGELFF
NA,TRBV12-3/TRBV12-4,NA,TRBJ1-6,TGTGCCAGCAGTTTAGCGCTCTTGGCGGGGGGGAGCGGTCACTCACCCCTCCACTTT,CASSLALLAGGSGHSPLHF
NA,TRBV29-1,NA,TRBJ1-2,TGCAGCGTTGAAGATGGAGGTTTTAGTGGCTACACCTTC,CSVEDGGFSGYTF
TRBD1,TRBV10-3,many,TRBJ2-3,TGTGCCATCAGTGAATTGACAGGGGGCACAGATACGCAGTATTTT,CAISELTGGTDTQYF
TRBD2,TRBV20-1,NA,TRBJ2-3,TGCAGTGCTAGCCGGGGGGGGGATGGAGATACGCAGTATTTT,CSASRGGDGDTQYF
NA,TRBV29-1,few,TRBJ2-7,TGCAGCGCTTCCCCGACGGACACGGGGGAGCAGTACTTC,CSASPTDTGEQYF
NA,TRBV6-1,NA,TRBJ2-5,TGTGCCAGCAGGATTGGCCTCGGGACCCAGTACTTC,CASRIGLGTQYF
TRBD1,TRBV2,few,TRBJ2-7,TGTGCTATAAAGCCGGGACAGGGGGTTATGTACGAGCAGTACTTC,CAIKPGQGVMYEQYF
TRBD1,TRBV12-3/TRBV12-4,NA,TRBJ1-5,TGTGCCAGCAGTTTCTACAGGGGGGGCAATCAGCCCCAGCATTTT,CASSFYRGGNQPQHF
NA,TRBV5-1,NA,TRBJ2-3,TGCGCCAGCAGCGCCTTTATAGACACAGATACGCAGTATTTT,CASSAFIDTDTQYF
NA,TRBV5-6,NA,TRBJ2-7,TGTGCCAGCAGCGTGACAAGCTACGAGCAGTACTTC,CASSVTSYEQYF
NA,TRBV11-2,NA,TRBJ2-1,TGTGCCAGCAGCTTAGATGTAACGAACTCTTACAATGAGCAGTTCTTC,CASSLDVTNSYNEQFF
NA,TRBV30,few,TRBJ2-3,TGTGCCTGGAGTGTACGGCAGGGACCCGTATCTAGCACAGATACGCAGTATTTT,CAWSVRQGPVSSTDTQYF
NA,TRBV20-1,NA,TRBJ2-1,TGCAGTGCTAGAGATCCCCCCGGGTGGGACAATGAGCAGTTCTTC,CSARDPPGWDNEQFF